This T cell receptor beta chain was captured in a study of CDR3 diversity in severe acne (dated by TCRdb to between 2018 and 2021). The library was prepared using PCR. The sequencer was an Illumina HiSeq 2000. TCRdb applied fastp at Q25 and MiXCR to the public reads, then kept only in-frame beta chains. Entries are consolidated by CDR3 protein sequence, retaining the most common genes and DNA. The sample table records more than 85,000 distinct CDR3 sequences; approximately 54% of these occur just once. Of the sample, more than 9% falls within the top ten clones. To note about this clonotype: Its specific antigen is unknown. The sample holds no much larger clone one base away, and base qualities are not on file.

The CDR3 sequence holds 14 residues, the cysteine and phenylalanine included. Left in the record is the CDR3 DNA by itself, 42 bases read in frame from the first base. Trimmed from V: 6 bases; trimmed from J: 3 bases; junction bases lacking a gene match: 6. Sequences SGHVS (CDR1) and FQNEAQ (CDR2) are obtained from the germline V gene. The source material was blood. The receptor was isolated from a male donor with severe acne vulgaris. This chain joins TRBV7-8 to TRBJ2-7; a stretch of 9 junction bases matches TRBD2. The CDR3 corresponds to CASSLRLADYEQYF. The DNA reads TGTGCCAGCAGTCTAAGACTAGCGGACTACGAGCAGTACTTC.